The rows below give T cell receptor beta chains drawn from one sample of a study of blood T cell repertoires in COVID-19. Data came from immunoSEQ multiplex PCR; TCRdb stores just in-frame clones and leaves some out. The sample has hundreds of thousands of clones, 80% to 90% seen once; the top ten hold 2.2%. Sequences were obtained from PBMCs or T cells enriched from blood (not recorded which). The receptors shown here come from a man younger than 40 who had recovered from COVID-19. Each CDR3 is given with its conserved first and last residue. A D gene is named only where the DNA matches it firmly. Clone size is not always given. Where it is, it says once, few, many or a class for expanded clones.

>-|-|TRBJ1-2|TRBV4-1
TGCGCCAGCAGCCAAGCCGTCGATGGCTACACCTTC
CASSQAVDGYTF
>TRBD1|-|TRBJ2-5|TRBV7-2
TGTGCCAGCCGCAATATAATTTCATACAGGGGGTCCATGGACTTC
CASRNIISYRGSMDF
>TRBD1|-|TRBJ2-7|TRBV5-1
TGCGCCAGCAGCCAGGCCGGGACAGGGGCTGAGCAGTACTTC
CASSQAGTGAEQYF
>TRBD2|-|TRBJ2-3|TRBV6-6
TGTGCCAGCAGTCCAACGTGGAGCGGGGGGCCGGGCACAGATACGCAGTATTTT
CASSPTWSGGPGTDTQYF
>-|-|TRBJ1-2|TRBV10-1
TGCGCCAGCTCAGAAACACAGGGATATGGCTACACCTTC
CASSETQGYGYTF
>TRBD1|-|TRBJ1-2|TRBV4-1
TGCGCCAGCAGCCAAGAACAGGGGGTTAACTATGGCTACACCTTC
CASSQEQGVNYGYTF
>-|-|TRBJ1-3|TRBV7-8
TGTGCCAGCAGCCGACTCGACAGAACTTTGGATTTT
CASSRLDRTLDF
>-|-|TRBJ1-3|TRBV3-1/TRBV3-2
TGTGCCAGCAGCCAAGCCACACCAAACACCATATATTTT
CASSQATPNTIYF
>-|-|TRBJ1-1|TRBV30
TGTGCCTGGACAGGGGTCCAGGGAAACACTGAAGCTTTCTTT
CAWTGVQGNTEAFF
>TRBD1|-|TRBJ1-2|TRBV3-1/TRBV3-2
TGTGCCAGCAGTCGGACAGGGGCTAACTATGGCTACACCTTC
CASSRTGANYGYTF
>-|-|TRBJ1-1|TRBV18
TGTGCCAGCTCACCTATGGACAGAGCATTGAACACTGAAGCTTTCTTT
CASSPMDRALNTEAFF
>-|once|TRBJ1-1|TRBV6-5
TGTGCCAGCAGTTCCGCCGGGATCGGGGCTTTCTTT
CASSSAGIGAFF
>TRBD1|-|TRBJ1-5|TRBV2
TGTGCCAGTATGATCGGGACAGGGAATCAGCCCCAGCATTTT
CASMIGTGNQPQHF
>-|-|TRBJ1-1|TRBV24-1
TGTGCCACCAGTGAAGGACAGAACACTGAAGCTTTCTTT
CATSEGQNTEAFF
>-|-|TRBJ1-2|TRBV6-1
TGTGCCAGCAGTGAAGGGGAGGGTGACTATGGCTACACCTTC
CASSEGEGDYGYTF
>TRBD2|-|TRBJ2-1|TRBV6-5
TGTGCCAGCAGTTACGGGGACTACCACAATGAGCAGTTCTTC
CASSYGDYHNEQFF